This T cell receptor beta chain was observed in a study of response to subunit inactivated influenza vaccine. TCRdb passed the RT-PCR reads through MiXCR, listing each CDR3 protein once. Of 300,000 to 350,000 distinct CDR3 sequences listed, around 22% are singletons. The CDR3 is made up of 16 amino acids. CDR1 is LNHNV and CDR2 is YYDKDF in the germline V gene (reference sequence). V lost 0 bases to trimming and J lost 6 bases, with 17 bases between them. This clonotype was sampled from a man aged 45 to 70 who received an inactivated influenza vaccine. The V gene is TRBV15, the J gene TRBJ1-2; D perhaps matches TRBD1 (6 bases). The sample here was PBMCs from blood, taken less than 22 months after vaccination. CDR3 sequence (DNA): TGTGCCACCAGCAGAGAATTTACGGGGGGCTCGGATGGCTACACCTTC. The encoded protein is CATSREFTGGSDGYTF.